Below are 6 T cell receptor beta chains sequenced from a single sample in a study of blood T cell repertoires in COVID-19. Profiling relied on immunoSEQ multiplex PCR, and the TCRdb table lists in-frame clones only, not all of them. The sample records 300,000 to 350,000 clones, 70% to 90% being singletons. Sequenced sample: PBMCs or T cells enriched from blood (not recorded which). The receptors come from a woman aged 40 to 50 with acute COVID-19.

This clone was recorded once. The V and J genes are TRBV6-5 and TRBJ2-5; unclear D gene. Germline V gives CDR1 MNHEY, CDR2 SVGAGI. The ends were cut back, 7 bases at V and 1 base at J, with 7 bases in the middle. CDR3 length: 12 residues. The CDR3 loop is CASKYPQETQYF. As DNA, the CDR3 is TGTGCCAGCAAATATCCCCAAGAGACCCAGTACTTC.

The chain combines TRBV11-1 with TRBJ2-7; 7 bases line up with TRBD2. This CDR3 spans 15 amino acids. Germline-derived CDR1 and CDR2 are SGHAT and FQDESV (reference sequence). Unmatched junction bases numbered 8, after V lost 4 bases and J lost 2 bases. The CDR3 loop reads CASSSTLAVAYEQYF. In nucleotides, the CDR3 is TGTGCCAGCAGCTCGACGCTAGCGGTCGCCTACGAGCAGTACTTC.

The chain couples TRBV28 to TRBJ1-3; a possible D gene is TRBD1 (5 bases). This CDR3 contains 15 residues. Germline CDR1 is MDHEN and CDR2 is SYDVKM. V shed 6 bases and J shed 2 bases, with 14 bases lying between them. DNA of the CDR3: TGTGCCAGCAGCCCCCCGGCAGGGACTGGAAACACCATATATTTT. Translating it yields CASSPPAGTGNTIYF.

This clone was counted a single time. The rearrangement links TRBV10-3 to TRBJ1-5; maybe TRBD1 (6 bases). V shed 8 bases and J shed 6 bases, with 17 bases lying between them. Germline assignment: CDR1 ENHRY and CDR2 SYGVKD. CDR3 size: 14 residues. CDR3 nucleotides: TGTGCCATCCCGCGGCAGGCAGGGGTTCAGCCCCAGCATTTT. It codes for CAIPRQAGVQPQHF.

The rearrangement uses TRBV18 and TRBJ2-7; D remains unclear. Germline V gene data show CDR1 as KGHSH and CDR2 as LQKENI. The CDR3 is made up of 11 amino acids. Trimming took 5 bases from V and 4 from J, leaving 6 bases between them. Here the CDR3 DNA reads TGTGCCAGCTCATCGAGATACGAGCAGTACTTC. Translation: CASSSRYEQYF.

Written as DNA, the CDR3 is TGTGCCAGCAGCGGACAGGGTGGTTGGAATAACTATGGCTACACCTTC. It specifies CASSGQGGWNNYGYTF. This chain joins TRBV6-2 or TRBV6-3 and TRBJ1-2; TRBD1 matches at 8 bases. This CDR3 spans 16 amino acids. CDR1 is MNHEY and CDR2 is SVGEGT in the germline V gene. The V segment lost 6 bases and the J segment 1 base; nucleotides outside the gene matches: 10.